This TCR beta chain was sequenced in a study of shared clonotypes between healthy human individuals. Broader study findings: Blood was the sole source, and tissue repertoires probably differ. Among the subsets, naive ones generally showed larger estimated richness than memory ones.

About this clone: Its antigen is not known.

It was across several immunoSEQ plates that each subset's genomic DNA was evenly split. The protocol was immunoSEQ multiplex PCR, while the TCRdb copy is restricted to in-frame clones and leaves out a portion. The sample consists of 2.3 million or so clones, approximately 95% of them appearing once. The V and J ends lost 3 bases and 0 bases respectively, with 16 bases between them. CDR1 is SGHDT, CDR2 YYEEEE, per germline. CDR3 length: 16 amino acids. The investigators split CD4+ cells into a CD45RA+ naive subset and a CD45RA-negative memory subset. Sequenced input: naive CD4+ T cells from PBMCs. As to subset: CD45RA+ positively selected. V and J are TRBV5-6 and TRBJ2-7, with D possibly matching TRBD1 (6 bases). The sequence derives from a man aged 18 to 30 in good health. Some clones in this sample may be carry-over from other donors' samples. This chain's CDR3 is CASSSGHTSSSYEQYF. The CDR3 DNA sequence: TGTGCCAGCAGCTCGGGACATACAAGTAGCTCCTACGAGCAGTACTTC.